Presented here are 18 T cell receptor beta chains from one specimen sequenced in a study of blood T cells in healthy people across ages. Primed by a sample-barcoded 5' primer and a J-beta primer mix, a second PCR proceeded for about 7 to 12 cycles. TCRdb reanalysed the 5' RACE reads using MiXCR and keeps one entry per CDR3 protein. The sample consists of approximately 800,000 distinct CDR3 sequences, around 36% of them appearing once. The sample consisted of blood. The receptor source for this set is a young man in good health.

There are a few counts of this clonotype. The CDR3 region is CASRTGQMNTEAFF. The CDR3 DNA reads as TGTGCCAGCAGGACGGGACAGATGAACACTGAAGCTTTCTTT. The chain combines TRBV6-5 with TRBJ1-1; 7 nucleotides match TRBD1. Germline assignment: CDR1 MNHEY and CDR2 SVGAGI. This CDR3 is 14 amino acids long. V gave up 6 bases and J gave up 0 bases; unmatched junction bases: 4.

This clonotype was detected only a few times. The rearrangement uses TRBV5-1 and TRBJ2-2; TRBD1 is a possible D gene (5 bases). Germline CDR1 SGHRS, CDR2 YFSETQ. V was trimmed by 1 base and J by 7 bases, leaving 17 bases between them. The CDR3 is made up of 16 amino acids. CDR3 loop: CASSLRGQGINGELFF. The CDR3 bases are TGCGCCAGCAGCTTGAGAGGCCAGGGCATCAACGGGGAGCTGTTTTTT.

The CDR3 sequence: CASSSPIGQGVAFF. The CDR3 DNA is TGTGCCAGCAGTTCCCCTATTGGACAGGGTGTCGCGTTCTTC. The gene calls are TRBV28 and TRBJ2-1; TRBD1 matches 8 bases. This CDR3 comprises 14 residues. The J segment lost 15 bases and the V segment lost 4 bases, leaving 14 bases of the junction unmatched. The germline V gene encodes CDR1 MDHEN and CDR2 SYDVKM.

Concerning this clonotype itself: A read error may explain this, as a much larger clone is one base away. The V call is TRBV25-1, the J call TRBJ1-6, with D possibly TRBD1 on 5 matching bases. The length of the CDR3 is 13 residues. The ends were cut back, 10 bases at V and 11 bases at J, with 18 bases in the middle. CDR1 is MGHDK, CDR2 SYGVNS, per germline. The chain's CDR3 is CATRRGTDAPLHF. The CDR3 region has the DNA TGTGCCACCCGACGGGGGACGGATGCACCCCTCCACTTT.

V and J are TRBV12-3 or TRBV12-4 and TRBJ1-5; D ambiguous. V lost 3 bases, J lost 6 bases, and 6 bases lay in between. The CDR3 length is 12 residues. The CDR3 DNA reads TGTGCCAGCAGTTTCACCCCTCAGCCCCAGCATTTT. This gives the protein CASSFTPQPQHF.

This clonotype has a handful of counts. The V and J genes are TRBV20-1 and TRBJ1-4; TRBD1 agrees at 11 bases. The J segment lost 7 bases and the V segment lost 6 bases, leaving 10 bases of the junction unmatched. This CDR3 contains 15 residues. From germline, CDR1 is DFQATT and CDR2 SNEGSKA (reference sequence). CDR3 in amino acids: CSARTGGLGVEKLFF. DNA of the CDR3: TGCAGTGCGAGGACAGGGGGCCTCGGGGTTGAAAAACTGTTTTTT.

This sequence joins TRBV7-4 and TRBJ1-5; D is undetermined. Trimming took off 2 bases at V and 0 bases at J, with 11 bases between the two ends. CDR1 and CDR2 from the germline V gene are SGHVT and SQSDAQ. The CDR3 length is 16 residues. The CDR3 region is CASSLRRRYSNQPQHF. In DNA form, the CDR3 reads TGTGCCAGCAGCTTAAGGCGAAGGTATAGCAATCAGCCCCAGCATTTT.

The V gene is TRBV6-2 or TRBV6-3, the J gene TRBJ2-4; 7 bases are shared with TRBD2. The J call could be wrong; TRBJ2-7 is a better fit for the DNA end. The CDR3 is 14 residues long. Germline assignment: CDR1 MNHEY and CDR2 SVGEGT. CDR3 nucleotides: TGTGCCAGCAGCCGTCCTAGCGGAACCTACGAGCAGTACTTC. This codes for CASSRPSGTYEQYF.

The rearrangement joins TRBV4-2 to TRBJ2-5; 7 bases map to TRBD1. CDR3 size: 16 residues. Unmatched junction bases numbered 10, after V lost 4 bases and J lost 2 bases. Germline CDR1 is LGHNA and CDR2 is YNFKEQ. CDR3 sequence reads: CASSPTHDRAQETQYF. The CDR3 coding sequence is TGTGCCAGCAGCCCCACCCACGACAGGGCGCAAGAGACCCAGTACTTC.

This clonotype showed up just a few times. The rearrangement links TRBV12-3 or TRBV12-4 to TRBJ1-4; D is unresolved. Trimming took off 3 bases at V and 6 bases at J, with 11 bases between the two ends. The CDR3 has 14 residues. The chain's CDR3 is CASSFGSIDEKLFF. CDR3 DNA: TGTGCCAGCAGTTTTGGATCTATCGATGAAAAACTGTTTTTT.

This clonotype has a handful of counts. The chain joins TRBV5-1 to TRBJ2-1, with 8 bases matching TRBD1. The junction had 7 bases not matched to a gene; V was cut back by 5 bases and J by 9 bases. The CDR3 is 13 residues long. The germline CDR1 and CDR2 sequences are SGHRS and YFSETQ. The CDR3 loop reads CASSPGTGGEQFF. CDR3 nucleotide sequence: TGCGCCAGCAGTCCCGGGACAGGAGGTGAGCAGTTCTTC.

The chain recombines TRBV29-1 with TRBJ1-1; D is possibly TRBD1 (5 bases). The germline CDR1 and CDR2 sequences are SQVTM and ANQGSEA. The CDR3 sequence is 15 residues long. V was trimmed by 4 bases and J by 4 bases, leaving 19 bases between them. The DNA for the CDR3 is TGCAGCGTTGTTGGGGCCTCCCATGGGAGCACTGAAGCTTTCTTT. It yields the protein CSVVGASHGSTEAFF.

Worth noting for this clonotype: A read error is possible here, since a much larger clone lies one base away. CDR3 region: CSTSTSSGGADEQFF. Written as DNA, the CDR3 is TGCAGTACTAGTACGTCTAGCGGGGGGGCCGATGAGCAGTTCTTC. The rearrangement links TRBV20-1 to TRBJ2-1; 12 nucleotides match TRBD2. The germline CDR1 and CDR2 sequences are DFQATT and SNEGSKA (reference sequence). CDR3 length: 15 amino acids.

This clonotype was observed a handful of times. The J gene is TRBJ1-5, the V gene TRBV2, with D hard to call. This CDR3 has 16 amino acids. V was cut by 6 bases and J by 0 bases, with 15 bases left in between. Germline CDR1 reads SNHLY; CDR2 reads FYNNEI. CDR3 protein: CASRISGVGSNQPQHF. The CDR3 nucleotides are TGTGCCAGCAGGATTAGTGGAGTTGGTAGCAATCAGCCCCAGCATTTT.

This clonotype was detected a few times. This sequence joins TRBV5-1 and TRBJ2-1; 11 bases match TRBD2. The V and J ends lost 0 bases and 1 base, in that order; junction bases with no gene match: 6. Germline V gene data show CDR1 as SGHRS and CDR2 as YFSETQ. The CDR3 is 18 amino acids. In DNA, the CDR3 is TGCGCCAGCAGCTTGGGAAGACTAGCGGGGAAGTCCTACAATGAGCAGTTCTTC. It is translated as CASSLGRLAGKSYNEQFF.

This clonotype was picked up a small number of times. This sequence joins TRBV12-3 or TRBV12-4 and TRBJ2-5; 9 positions match TRBD2. CDR3 length equals 15 residues. With 6 bases clipped from V and 1 base from J, the junction kept 6 bases outside the gene matches. Written as DNA, the CDR3 is TGTGCCAGCAGCGCGAGCGGGGGGATCCAAGAGACCCAGTACTTC. Its protein is CASSASGGIQETQYF.

This clonotype appeared many times. The gene calls are TRBV7-2 and TRBJ1-2, with 9 nucleotides matching TRBD1. Germline-derived CDR1 and CDR2 are SGHTA and FQGNSA. CDR3 size: 14 residues. The V segment lost 6 bases and the J segment 2 bases; nucleotides outside the gene matches: 4. The CDR3 DNA sequence: TGTGCCAGCAGAACAACAGGGGGCAACTATGGCTACACCTTC. Its protein is CASRTTGGNYGYTF.

The chain links TRBV7-2 to TRBJ2-4; D not resolved. Trimming shortened V by 1 base and J by 0 bases, and 13 bases separated the two germline ends. Germline CDR1 and CDR2: SGHTA and FQGNSA. CDR3 length: 17 residues. The CDR3 DNA reads TGTGCCAGCAGCTTAGGGGCTAGAAACTCAGCCAAAAACATTCAGTACTTC. Translated: CASSLGARNSAKNIQYF.